This TCR beta chain was sequenced for a study of cytomegalovirus exposure and HLA in healthy donors. The CDR3 totals 18 residues. The table came from immunoSEQ multiplex PCR; TCRdb's copy has only in-frame clones and leaves some out. The data show 150,000 or so clones, 70% to 90% seen once. Specimen: PBMCs. The source is a human donor in good health. The rearrangement links TRBV21-1 to TRBJ1-6. TRBV21-1 is a pseudogene locus. The CDR3 sequence is CASSKEGQGGVYNSPLHF. As DNA, the CDR3 is TGTGCCAGCAGCAAAGAAGGTCAAGGGGGGGTCTATAATTCACCCCTTCACTTT.